The 15 T cell receptor beta chains given below trace back to one sample, sequenced in a study of shared clonotypes between healthy human individuals. Sequenced by immunoSEQ multiplex PCR; TCRdb stores in-frame clones only, minus some. The table records hundreds of thousands of clones, around 96% of them present only once. CD45RO-negative, CCR7-selected cells formed the naive CD8 fraction, which excluded terminally differentiated effector memory CD45RA+ cells. Sequenced: naive CD8+ T cells sorted from blood. These receptors all come from a woman aged 25 to 39 in good health.

CDR3: CASSYAQDYEQFF. CDR3 DNA sequence: TGTGCCAGCAGTTATGCGCAGGACTATGAGCAGTTCTTC. This chain links TRBV6-6 with TRBJ2-1; maybe TRBD2 (5 bases). CDR3 length: 13 residues. Germline lookup yields CDR1 MNHNY and CDR2 SVGAGI (reference sequence). V was cut by 3 bases and J by 8 bases, with 11 bases left in between.

The V call is TRBV5-5, the J call TRBJ1-1, with D tentatively TRBD1 (6 bases). The CDR3 spans 16 residues. Germline CDR1 reads SGHKS; CDR2 reads YYEKEE (reference sequence). Trimming left V 2 bases short and J 5 bases short, with 19 bases between. In DNA form, the CDR3 reads TGTGCCAGCAGCTTAATGCTAGGAGGGCAGGGGACTGAAGCTTTCTTT. Translating gives CASSLMLGGQGTEAFF.

The rearrangement links TRBV7-2 to TRBJ2-5; 8 bases match TRBD2. The germline CDR1 and CDR2 sequences are SGHTA and FQGNSA. After removal of 5 bases from V and 0 bases from J, the junction contained 11 bases not matched to a gene. The CDR3 totals 17 residues. CDR3 in DNA: TGTGCCAGCAGCCCCCCCCCTAGCGGGCCGGACCAAGAGACCCAGTACTTC. Protein: CASSPPPSGPDQETQYF.

This chain joins TRBV13 and TRBJ2-7; either TRBD1 or TRBD2 may fit D (5 bases each). In germline, CDR1 is PRHDT, CDR2 FYEKMQ (reference sequence). This CDR3 has 13 amino acids. Between the trimmed V and J ends, which lost 5 bases and 4 bases, there was a span of 12 bases. The DNA for the CDR3 is TGTGCCAGCAGCCCCTTGGGACGTTACGAGCAGTACTTC. The encoded protein is CASSPLGRYEQYF.

V and J are TRBV7-2 and TRBJ2-7; 9 bases are a match to TRBD1. CDR1 and CDR2 (germline): SGHTA, FQGNSA. J gave up 4 bases and V 2 bases, and 6 bases lay outside the gene matches. The CDR3 runs 15 residues. The CDR3: CASSLLDRGGYEQYF. The CDR3 DNA follows: TGTGCCAGCAGCTTATTGGACAGGGGTGGATACGAGCAGTACTTC.

The chain uses TRBV6-1 and TRBJ2-2; 9 nucleotides align to TRBD1. There are 15 residues in the CDR3. V dropped 3 bases and J dropped 5; count of bases not matched to a gene: 4. CDR1 is MNHNS and CDR2 is SASEGT in the germline V gene. The CDR3 sequence is CASSDGTGKTGELFF. DNA for the CDR3: TGTGCCAGCAGTGATGGGACAGGGAAGACCGGGGAGCTGTTTTTT.

The chain employs TRBV10-3 and TRBJ2-7; D uncertain. The ends were cut back, 5 bases at V and 0 bases at J, with 11 bases in the middle. CDR1 is ENHRY, CDR2 SYGVKD, per germline. The CDR3 length is 14 residues. The CDR3 DNA reads as TGTGCCATCAGTCATACCGGCGGCTCCTACGAGCAGTACTTC. Amino acid sequence: CAISHTGGSYEQYF.

This chain connects TRBV6-1 to TRBJ2-3, with 8 bases that match TRBD2. Trimming took 2 bases from V and 0 from J; bases not matched to a gene: 4. Looked up from germline, CDR1 is MNHNS and CDR2 is SASEGT. The CDR3 contains 16 residues. The CDR3 sequence: CASSEWASGSTDTQYF. Here the CDR3 DNA reads TGTGCCAGCAGTGAATGGGCTAGCGGGAGCACAGATACGCAGTATTTT.

The V call is TRBV20-1, the J call TRBJ2-7; no clear D gene. The CDR3 is 10 amino acids. Trimming shortened V by 5 bases and J by 1 base, and 3 bases separated the two germline ends. Germline V gene data show CDR1 as DFQATT and CDR2 as SNEGSKA (reference sequence). In DNA, the CDR3 is TGCAGTGCTGAGTCCTACGAGCAGTACTTC. This codes for CSAESYEQYF.

The chain carries TRBV6-5 and TRBJ2-1, with D perhaps matching TRBD1 or TRBD2 (5 bases each). Germline V gene lookup returns CDR1 MNHEY and CDR2 SVGAGI. V dropped 6 bases and J dropped 8 bases, with 11 bases sitting between them. This CDR3 comprises 12 residues. DNA for the CDR3: TGTGCCAGCAGCTCCTTGGGGGATGAGCAGTTCTTC. This gives the protein CASSSLGDEQFF.

The chain links TRBV14 to TRBJ2-1; tentative D call: TRBD1 (6 bases). Germline-derived CDR1 and CDR2 are SGHDN and FVKESK. Trimming removed 8 bases at V and 2 bases at J, with 16 bases between. This CDR3 is built from 15 residues. The CDR3 here is CASAEQGSPYNEQFF. CDR3 bases: TGTGCCAGCGCTGAGCAGGGGAGCCCCTACAATGAGCAGTTCTTC.

The V and J genes are TRBV27 and TRBJ1-5; weak D call: TRBD1 (6 bases). CDR1 and CDR2 from the germline V gene are MNHEY and SMNVEV (reference sequence). V lost 8 bases and J lost 5, with 13 bases in between. The CDR3 is 13 residues long. The CDR3 DNA follows: TGTGCCAGCGCGGACAGCCTTCATCAGCCCCAGCATTTT. The encoded protein is CASADSLHQPQHF.

The chain combines TRBV15 with TRBJ1-2; possibly TRBD1 for D (5 bases). Trimming took 5 bases from V and 2 from J, leaving 9 bases between them. The CDR3 is made up of 13 amino acids. The germline CDR1 and CDR2 sequences are LNHNV and YYDKDF (reference sequence). CDR3 residues: CATSQTENYGYTF. For the CDR3, the DNA is TGTGCCACCAGCCAGACAGAAAACTATGGCTACACCTTC.

The chain carries TRBV28 and TRBJ1-2; D is possibly TRBD1 (5 bases). The CDR3 covers 13 residues. The germline V and J ends were trimmed by 3 bases and 8 bases, with 13 bases remaining between them. Germline loops: CDR1 MDHEN, CDR2 SYDVKM. The CDR3 coding sequence is TGTGCCAGCAGTTTCTCACAGGAAGGGGGCTACACCTTC. This encodes CASSFSQEGGYTF.

This sequence joins TRBV6-5 and TRBJ2-7; possibly TRBD1 for D (6 bases). CDR1 and CDR2 (germline): MNHEY, SVGAGI. V gave up 0 bases and J gave up 1 base, with 13 bases separating them. The CDR3 totals 16 residues. CDR3 protein: CASSYSSGQTSYEQYF. CDR3 nucleotides: TGTGCCAGCAGTTACTCGAGTGGACAGACTTCCTACGAGCAGTACTTC.